This T cell receptor (beta chain) was documented in a study of blood T cell repertoires in COVID-19. Only in-frame clones appear in the TCRdb table, and some are missing; sequencing was by immunoSEQ multiplex PCR. The repertoire consists of about 340,000 clones, with around nine tenths occurring once and the leading ten covering roughly 3%. This CDR3 region has 16 residues. V lost 2 bases to trimming and J lost 2 bases; unmatched junction nucleotides: 3. The germline V gene has CDR1 KGHSH and CDR2 LQKENI. The sequencing input was peripheral blood. The clonotype comes from a woman under 30 who had recovered from COVID-19. V and J are TRBV18 and TRBJ2-1; 10 nucleotides align to TRBD2. In DNA form, the CDR3 reads TGTGCCAGCTCACCATTCACTAGCGGGACCTACAATGAGCAGTTCTTC. Its protein product is CASSPFTSGTYNEQFF.